Below are 13 T cell receptor beta chains sequenced from a single sample in a study of blood T cell repertoires in COVID-19. The repertoire was sequenced with immunoSEQ multiplex PCR; TCRdb's copy has only in-frame clones and lacks some. The sample lists about 140,000 clones; around 88% were seen once. The sample comprised peripheral blood. These receptors all come from a woman aged 55 to 70 with acute or convalescent COVID-19.

The V and J genes are TRBV27 and TRBJ1-6; D is possibly TRBD1 (5 bases). V was trimmed by 4 bases and J by 2 bases, leaving 21 bases between them. Germline CDR1 is MNHEY and CDR2 is SMNVEV (reference sequence). CDR3 length equals 19 residues. CDR3 residues: CASSWGVPATGTYNSPLHF. For the CDR3, the DNA is TGTGCCAGCAGTTGGGGGGTCCCAGCAACGGGTACCTATAATTCACCCCTCCACTTT.

This chain connects TRBV3-1 (or the pseudogene TRBV3-2) to TRBJ2-2; TRBD2 matches at 9 bases. The length of the CDR3 is 15 residues. Germline CDR1 is LGHDT and CDR2 is YNNKEL (reference sequence). J gave up 6 bases and V 3 bases, and 5 bases lay outside the gene matches. The CDR3 protein is CASSHRTSVSGELFF. CDR3 DNA: TGTGCCAGCAGCCACCGGACTAGCGTATCCGGGGAGCTGTTTTTT.

The chain recombines TRBV14 with TRBJ1-1; D is ambiguous. Germline lookup yields CDR1 SGHDN and CDR2 FVKESK. The CDR3 extends over 16 amino acids. Trimming took off 0 bases at V and 0 bases at J, with 11 bases between the two ends. CDR3 sequence (DNA): TGTGCCAGCAGCCAAGAACGTAGCCTAGTGAACACTGAAGCTTTCTTT. It translates to CASSQERSLVNTEAFF.

This rearrangement joins TRBV7-2 to TRBJ1-2; D might be TRBD1 (6 bases). This CDR3 is 14 amino acids long. Germline values: CDR1 SGHTA, CDR2 FQGNSA. Trimming pared 2 bases from V and 4 bases from J, leaving 11 bases between. As DNA, the CDR3 is TGTGCCAGCAGCTTACTGGGGGCGGGCTATGGCTACACCTTC. Residues: CASSLLGAGYGYTF.

V usage is TRBV28 and J usage is TRBJ1-1, with 8 positions matching TRBD1. Germline V gene data show CDR1 as MDHEN and CDR2 as SYDVKM. V was clipped by 3 bases and J by 0 bases; unmatched bases: 3. This CDR3 has 15 residues. The CDR3, as DNA: TGTGCCAGCAGTTTCAGGGGGCCCTTGAACACTGAAGCTTTCTTT. This translates into CASSFRGPLNTEAFF. The full variable domain, rest sourced from reference TRBV28 and TRBJ1-1, is DVKVTQSSRYLVKRTGEKVFLECVQDMDHENMFWYRQDPGLGLRLIYFSYDVKMKEKGDIPEGYSVSREKKERFSLILESASTNQTSMYLCASSFRGPLNTEAFFGQGTRLTVV.

This rearrangement joins TRBV6-2 or TRBV6-3 to TRBJ2-7, with 10 positions matching TRBD1. The ends lost 2 bases at V and 3 bases at J; junction bases unmatched: 4. CDR1 and CDR2 (germline): MNHEY, SVGEGT. CDR3 length equals 15 residues. CDR3 in DNA: TGTGCCAGCAGTTACGGTGGGACAGGGGACTACGAGCAGTACTTC. Protein product: CASSYGGTGDYEQYF.

This chain joins TRBV27 and TRBJ2-2; no reliable D call. Germline values: CDR1 MNHEY, CDR2 SMNVEV (reference sequence). The CDR3 contains 12 residues. Deletions cut 5 bases from V and 6 bases from J, with 7 bases between. The chain's CDR3 is CASSPRAGELFF. In DNA, the CDR3 is TGTGCCAGCAGTCCCCGTGCCGGGGAGCTGTTTTTT.

CDR3 DNA sequence: TGTGCCAGTAGTACGCAGACAGGAGTCTATGGCTACACCTTC. It yields the protein CASSTQTGVYGYTF. V and J are TRBV19 and TRBJ1-2, with a tentative D call TRBD1 (6 bases). V lost 4 bases, J lost 4 bases, and 13 bases lay in between. Germline values: CDR1 LNHDA, CDR2 SQIVND (reference sequence). The CDR3 has 14 residues. Based on the CDR3 plus reference TRBV19 and TRBJ1-2, the full variable domain is DGGITQSPKYLFRKEGQNVTLSCEQNLNHDAMYWYRQDPGQGLRLIYYSQIVNDFQKGDIAEGYSVSREKKESFPLTVTSAQKNPTAFYLCASSTQTGVYGYTFGSGTRLTVV.

The CDR3, as DNA: TGTGCCAGCAGCTTGTATTTCGAGGCTGGAAACACCATATATTTT. Protein: CASSLYFEAGNTIYF. V gene TRBV5-6 combines with J gene TRBJ1-3; D uncertain. The CDR3 extends over 15 amino acids. V was shortened by 1 base and J by 2 bases, with 10 bases between the two germline ends. Looked up from germline, CDR1 is SGHDT and CDR2 is YYEEEE.

The V gene is TRBV7-9, the J gene TRBJ1-1, with D possibly TRBD1 on 5 matching bases. Trimming shortened V by 1 base and J by 4 bases, and 10 bases separated the two germline ends. This CDR3 comprises 14 residues. Germline V lookup: CDR1 SEHNR, CDR2 FQNEAQ (reference sequence). CDR3 nucleotide sequence: TGTGCCAGCAGCTTAGGGTTCCAGGGCACTGAAGCTTTCTTT. This sequence encodes CASSLGFQGTEAFF.

This chain connects TRBV7-2 to TRBJ1-4, with D tentatively TRBD1 (6 bases). The CDR3 consists of 15 residues. The germline V gene encodes CDR1 SGHTA and CDR2 FQGNSA. Between the trimmed V and J ends, which lost 5 bases and 9 bases, there was a span of 19 bases. This chain's CDR3 is CASSPTLGTGKKLFF. The CDR3 region has the DNA TGTGCCAGCAGCCCAACTCTTGGAACAGGGAAAAAACTGTTTTTT.

The chain recombines TRBV6-6 with TRBJ1-1, with D tentatively TRBD1 (5 bases). Germline V gene sequence: CDR1 MNHNY, CDR2 SVGAGI (reference sequence). This CDR3 contains 15 residues. The V and J ends lost 5 bases and 4 bases respectively, with 17 bases between them. CDR3 protein: CASSRDGGLGTEAFF. CDR3 bases: TGTGCCAGCAGTCGCGATGGGGGGTTAGGCACTGAAGCTTTCTTT.

This chain links TRBV30 with TRBJ2-7; D gene ambiguous. Trimming cost V 4 bases and J 3 bases, with 10 bases left between them. The CDR3 length is 12 residues. Germline V gene sequence: CDR1 GTSNPN, CDR2 SVGIG (reference sequence). CDR3 nucleotides: TGTGCCTGGATGGGCAGAAACTACGAGCAGTACTTC. Translating it yields CAWMGRNYEQYF.